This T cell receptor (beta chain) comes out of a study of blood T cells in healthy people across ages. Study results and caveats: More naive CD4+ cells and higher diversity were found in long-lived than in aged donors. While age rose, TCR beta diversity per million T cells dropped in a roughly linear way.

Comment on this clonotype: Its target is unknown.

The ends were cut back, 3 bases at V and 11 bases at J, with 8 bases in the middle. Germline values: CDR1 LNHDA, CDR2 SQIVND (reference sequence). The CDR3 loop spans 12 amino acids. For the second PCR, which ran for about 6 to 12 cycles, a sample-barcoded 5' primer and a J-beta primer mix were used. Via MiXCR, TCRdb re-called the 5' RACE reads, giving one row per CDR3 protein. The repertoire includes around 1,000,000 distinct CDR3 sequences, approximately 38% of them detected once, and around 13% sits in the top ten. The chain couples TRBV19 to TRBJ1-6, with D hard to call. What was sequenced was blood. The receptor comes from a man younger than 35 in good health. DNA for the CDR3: TGTGCCAGTAGTATGAGTCGAACACCCCTCCACTTT. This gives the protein CASSMSRTPLHF.